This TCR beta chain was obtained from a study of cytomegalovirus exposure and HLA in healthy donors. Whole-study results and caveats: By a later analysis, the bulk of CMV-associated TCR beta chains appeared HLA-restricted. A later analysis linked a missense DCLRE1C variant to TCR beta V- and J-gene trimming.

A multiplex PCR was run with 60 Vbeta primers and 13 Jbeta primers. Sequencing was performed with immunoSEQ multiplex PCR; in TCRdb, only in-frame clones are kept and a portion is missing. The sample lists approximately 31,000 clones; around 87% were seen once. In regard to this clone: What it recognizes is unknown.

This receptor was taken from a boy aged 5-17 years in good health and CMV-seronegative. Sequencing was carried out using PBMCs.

CDR3: CASSGDSSYEQYF. As DNA, the CDR3 is TGTGCCAGTTCGGGGGACAGCTCCTACGAGCAGTACTTC. The chain has TRBV6-5 and TRBJ2-7; TRBD1 is a possible D gene (7 bases). V lost 9 bases and J 0 bases, leaving 12 bases between the germline ends. Germline CDR1 reads MNHEY; CDR2 reads SVGAGI. The CDR3 loop spans 13 amino acids.